Below, 23 T cell receptor beta chains from the same sample are listed, as sequenced in a study of T cells in narcolepsy. Some clones are missing from TCRdb's copy, which holds only in-frame ones; the method was immunoSEQ multiplex PCR. This table has about 30,000 clones, 83% appearing once. The specimen sequenced was memory (CD45RA-) CD4+ T cells from blood. The receptor source for this set is a human donor in good health.

In its sample, this clone was seen once. V usage is TRBV15 and J usage is TRBJ2-4; D remains ambiguous. The germline V and J ends were trimmed by 0 bases and 1 base, with 7 bases remaining between them. CDR3 length equals 15 residues. Germline CDR1 is LNHNV and CDR2 is YYDKDF (reference sequence). The CDR3 loop is CATSRDTRAKNIQYF. CDR3 coding DNA: TGTGCCACCAGCAGAGACACTCGGGCCAAAAACATTCAGTACTTC.

This clone is a singleton in its sample. The J gene is TRBJ1-2, the V gene TRBV29-1; D remains ambiguous. The germline CDR1 and CDR2 sequences are SQVTM and ANQGSEA. Trimming shortened V by 4 bases and J by 4 bases, and 13 bases separated the two germline ends. The length of the CDR3 is 13 residues. CDR3 sequence (DNA): TGCAGCGTTGCCGCCGAGGCAGCCTATGGCTACACCTTC. Translation: CSVAAEAAYGYTF. Drawing the rest from reference TRBV29-1 and TRBJ1-2, the complete variable domain is SAVISQKPSRDICQRGTSLTIQCQVDSQVTMMFWYRQQPGQSLTLIATANQGSEATYESGFVIDKFPISRPNLTFSTLTVSNMSPEDSSIYLCSVAAEAAYGYTFGSGTRLTVV.

This clone was detected only once. The rearrangement joins TRBV4-2 to TRBJ2-7; 12 bases fit TRBD1. V shed 1 base and J 1 base; nucleotides not matched to a gene: 8. The CDR3 spans 18 residues. Germline lookup yields CDR1 LGHNA and CDR2 YNFKEQ. DNA for the CDR3: TGTGCCAGCAGCCAAGCCCGGGACAGGGGGCCCCATTCCTACGAGCAGTACTTC. Translating gives CASSQARDRGPHSYEQYF.

The CDR3 sequence: CASSPDHRGRNSPLHF. The DNA for the CDR3 is TGTGCCAGCAGCCCAGACCACAGGGGACGGAATTCACCCCTCCACTTT. V usage is TRBV7-9 and J usage is TRBJ1-6; 7 nucleotides align to TRBD1. CDR3 size: 16 residues. J lost 7 bases, V lost 5 bases, and 11 bases had no gene match. Germline V gene lookup returns CDR1 SEHNR and CDR2 FQNEAQ (reference sequence).

V and J are TRBV10-3 and TRBJ2-5, with TRBD2 matching 8 bases. The CDR3 is made up of 15 amino acids. After removal of 4 bases from V and 0 bases from J, the junction contained 4 bases not matched to a gene. Per germline, CDR1 ENHRY and CDR2 SYGVKD. This CDR3 reads CAISVGGGNQETQYF. The DNA of the CDR3 is TGTGCCATCAGTGTGGGCGGGGGGAACCAAGAGACCCAGTACTTC.

This clone appeared a few times. The rearrangement uses TRBV28 and TRBJ1-2; D is perhaps TRBD1 (6 bases). The V end lost 10 bases, the J end lost 4 bases, and 16 bases lay between the germline ends. Germline V gene sequence: CDR1 MDHEN, CDR2 SYDVKM. This CDR3 has 13 residues. DNA for the CDR3: TGTGCCACCGAGGACAGCCATTCCTATGGCTACACCTTC. As protein: CATEDSHSYGYTF.

V is TRBV19 and J is TRBJ1-5; D is uncertain. Trimming removed 7 bases at V and 1 base at J, with 11 bases between. Germline V gives CDR1 LNHDA, CDR2 SQIVND (reference sequence). The CDR3 loop spans 14 amino acids. CDR3 DNA sequence: TGTGCCAGTAAGGCAGAATCGAGCAATCAGCCCCAGCATTTT. It yields the protein CASKAESSNQPQHF.

CDR3 sequence (DNA): TGCGCCAGCAGCCAGACAGGGGGAAACGAGCAGTACTTC. Translated, it gives CASSQTGGNEQYF. The J gene is TRBJ2-7, the V gene TRBV5-1; 9 bases line up with TRBD1. Trimming cost V 4 bases and J 5 bases; bases outside gene matches: 4. Germline CDR1 is SGHRS and CDR2 is YFSETQ. This CDR3 is built from 13 residues.

The chain recombines TRBV7-8 with TRBJ1-5, with D unclear. CDR1 and CDR2 from the germline V gene are SGHVS and FQNEAQ. The CDR3 runs to 14 residues. Trimming took 6 bases from V and 3 from J, leaving 12 bases between them. CDR3 bases: TGTGCCAGCAGTTACGGACGGGTCAATCAGCCCCAGCATTTT. Its translation is CASSYGRVNQPQHF.

The CDR3 sequence: CASSFGGQGLDEQFF. The CDR3 DNA reads TGTGCCAGCAGCTTTGGCGGTCAGGGGCTGGATGAGCAGTTCTTC. This chain links TRBV5-4 with TRBJ2-1, with a tentative D call TRBD1 (6 bases). This CDR3 has 15 residues. Trimming removed 2 bases at V and 8 bases at J, with 17 bases between. In germline, CDR1 is SGHNT, CDR2 YYREEE (reference sequence).

The chain is built from TRBV28 and TRBJ1-2, with a possible D match to TRBD1 (6 bases). V shed 5 bases and J shed 3 bases, with 13 bases lying between them. The CDR3 is 14 residues long. From germline, CDR1 is MDHEN and CDR2 SYDVKM. CDR3 in DNA: TGTGCCAGCAGTCCAACAGGGTGGGACTATGGCTACACCTTC. Its protein product is CASSPTGWDYGYTF.

The chain joins TRBV7-9 to TRBJ2-7, with 8 bases aligning to TRBD1. Germline loops: CDR1 SEHNR, CDR2 FQNEAQ (reference sequence). The trim removed 4 bases at V and 8 bases at J, leaving 13 bases unmatched. The CDR3 runs to 15 residues. The CDR3 region is CASSSGTGPSDQQYV. Here the CDR3 DNA reads TGTGCCAGCAGCTCGGGGACAGGCCCCTCTGATCAGCAGTACGTC.

This chain uses TRBV5-1 with TRBJ2-4, with 7 nucleotides matching TRBD1. The CDR3 runs to 13 residues. Germline V lookup: CDR1 SGHRS, CDR2 YFSETQ. After removal of 0 bases from V and 6 bases from J, the junction contained 0 bases not matched to a gene. The DNA for the CDR3 is TGCGCCAGCAGCTTGGACAGGGGAAACATTCAGTACTTC. As protein: CASSLDRGNIQYF.

This rearrangement joins TRBV29-1 to TRBJ1-2, with a possible D match to TRBD1 (5 bases). Germline V lookup: CDR1 SQVTM, CDR2 ANQGSEA. Trimming cost V 7 bases and J 5 bases, with 17 bases left between them. This CDR3 spans 13 amino acids. The CDR3 coding sequence is TGCAGCGGGGAGCTAGGGGAGGGGTATGGCTACACCTTC. Amino acids: CSGELGEGYGYTF.

This clone turned up a few times. This sequence joins TRBV5-1 and TRBJ1-2; TRBD1 matches at 9 bases. Germline values: CDR1 SGHRS, CDR2 YFSETQ. The CDR3 sequence is 13 residues long. V gave up 5 bases and J gave up 8 bases; unmatched junction bases: 7. The DNA of the CDR3 is TGCGCCAGCAGACTCGGACAGGGGTGGGGCTACACCTTC. It yields the protein CASRLGQGWGYTF.

This rearrangement joins TRBV28 to TRBJ2-1, with TRBD2 identical over 10 bases. The CDR3 sequence is 17 residues long. CDR1 and CDR2 from the germline V gene are MDHEN and SYDVKM. After removal of 1 base from V and 1 base from J, the junction contained 4 bases not matched to a gene. The CDR3 loop is CASSLFRTSGSYNEQFF. The CDR3 region has the DNA TGTGCCAGCAGTTTATTTAGGACTAGCGGATCCTACAATGAGCAGTTCTTC.

The CDR3: CASSLGVGQGSWDTEAFF. CDR3 bases: TGTGCCAGCAGCTTAGGAGTCGGACAGGGGAGTTGGGACACTGAAGCTTTCTTT. The V call is TRBV11-2, the J call TRBJ1-1; 9 nucleotides line up with TRBD1. Trimming took 1 base from V and 3 from J; bases not matched to a gene: 12. The CDR3 is 18 amino acids. CDR1 is SGHAT and CDR2 is FQNNGV in the germline V gene. Together with reference TRBV11-2 and TRBJ1-1, the CDR3 gives the full variable domain: EAGVAQSPRYKIIEKRQSVAFWCNPISGHATLYWYQQILGQGPKLLIQFQNNGVVDDSQLPKDRFSAERLKGVDSTLKIQPAKLEDSAVYLCASSLGVGQGSWDTEAFFGQGTRLTVV.

The V and J genes are TRBV14 and TRBJ1-1, with 7 bases identical to TRBD1. This CDR3 spans 13 amino acids. V trimming: 1 base; J trimming: 7 bases; junction bases outside the gene matches: 3. Germline values: CDR1 SGHDN, CDR2 FVKESK. The CDR3 loop reads CASSQVGTVEAFF. The CDR3 coding sequence is TGTGCCAGCAGCCAAGTGGGGACAGTTGAAGCTTTCTTT.

This chain joins TRBV11-2 and TRBJ2-3; D is perhaps TRBD1 (6 bases). CDR1 and CDR2 from the germline V gene are SGHAT and FQNNGV. The CDR3 consists of 14 residues. Trimming took off 5 bases at V and 6 bases at J, with 15 bases between the two ends. This chain's CDR3 is CASSTDRTSDTQYF. The DNA for the CDR3 is TGTGCCAGCAGCACTGACAGGACATCGGATACGCAGTATTTT.

This clone has a single count. The rearrangement joins TRBV11-1 to TRBJ1-2, with 10 bases fitting TRBD1. V shed 1 base, J shed 8 bases, and the junction held 1 base outside the gene matches. Looked up from germline, CDR1 is SGHAT and CDR2 is FQDESV (reference sequence). The CDR3 is made up of 13 amino acids. The CDR3 here is CASSLETGGGYTF. The DNA for the CDR3 is TGTGCCAGCAGCTTAGAGACAGGGGGCGGCTACACCTTC.

This chain joins TRBV28 and TRBJ1-1; D is ambiguous. Trimming left V 7 bases short and J 8 bases short, with 20 bases between. This CDR3 has 14 residues. Germline V CDR1 and CDR2: MDHEN, SYDVKM. This CDR3 is CASIALQNSLEAFF. As DNA, the CDR3 is TGTGCCAGCATAGCTTTGCAGAACAGCTTAGAAGCTTTCTTT.

V is TRBV7-9 and J is TRBJ2-7, with D possibly being TRBD2 (6 bases). The CDR3 consists of 15 residues. Trimming pared 0 bases from V and 6 bases from J, leaving 15 bases between. Germline CDR1 is SEHNR and CDR2 is FQNEAQ (reference sequence). CDR3 sequence reads: CASSLAAGSSSEQYF. Here the CDR3 DNA reads TGTGCCAGCAGCTTAGCTGCGGGGAGTAGTTCCGAGCAGTACTTC.

The rearrangement joins TRBV2 to TRBJ2-2; D might be TRBD2 (6 bases). This CDR3 is built from 16 residues. Trimming took 4 bases from V and 3 from J, leaving 15 bases between them. Germline loops: CDR1 SNHLY, CDR2 FYNNEI. The CDR3 sequence is CASSAWRRVHTGELFF. In nucleotides, the CDR3 is TGTGCCAGCAGTGCCTGGAGGAGGGTACACACCGGGGAGCTGTTTTTT.